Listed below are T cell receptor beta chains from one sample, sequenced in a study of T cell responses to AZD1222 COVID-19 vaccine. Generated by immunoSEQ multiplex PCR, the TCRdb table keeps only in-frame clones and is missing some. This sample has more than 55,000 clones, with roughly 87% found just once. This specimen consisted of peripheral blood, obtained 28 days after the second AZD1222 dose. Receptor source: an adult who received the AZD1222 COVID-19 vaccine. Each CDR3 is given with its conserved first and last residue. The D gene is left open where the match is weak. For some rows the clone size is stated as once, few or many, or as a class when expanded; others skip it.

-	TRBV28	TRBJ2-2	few	TGTGCCAGTTCCCCGGGGTTCGCTTCCACCGGGGAGCTGTTTTTT	CASSPGFASTGELFF
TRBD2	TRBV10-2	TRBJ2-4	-	TGCGCCAGCAGTTTTAGCGGGGGCGCGGTAAACTTC	CASSFSGGAVNF
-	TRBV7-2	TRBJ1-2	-	TGTGCCAGCAGCTCGGATAGTTATGGCTACACCTTC	CASSSDSYGYTF
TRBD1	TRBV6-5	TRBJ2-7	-	TGTGCCAGCAGATCCGACAGGGGCCACGAGCAGTACTTC	CASRSDRGHEQYF
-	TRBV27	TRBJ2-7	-	TGTGCCAGCAGCCCCCTCCTTGTGGGGGAGCAGTACTTC	CASSPLLVGEQYF
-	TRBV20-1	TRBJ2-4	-	TGCAGTGCTAGTGACGCGCGGAGGACGGGAAACATTCAGTACTTC	CSASDARRTGNIQYF
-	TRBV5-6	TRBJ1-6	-	TGTGCCAGCAGCTCCTATAATTCACCCCTCCACTTT	CASSSYNSPLHF
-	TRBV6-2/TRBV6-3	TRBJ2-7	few	TGTGCCAGCAGTTACCCCCTAACATACGAGCAGTACTTC	CASSYPLTYEQYF
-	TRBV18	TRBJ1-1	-	TGTGCCAGCTCACCTAGTGACCGGCAAAACACTGAAGCTTTCTTT	CASSPSDRQNTEAFF
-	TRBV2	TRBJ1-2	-	TGTGCCAGCAGGCGGGGGATTAACTATGGCTACACCTTC	CASRRGINYGYTF
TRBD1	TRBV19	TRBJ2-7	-	TGTGCCAGTAGTGTAGGGGACAGCAGCTCCTACGAGCAGTACTTC	CASSVGDSSSYEQYF
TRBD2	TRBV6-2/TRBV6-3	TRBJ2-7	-	TGTGCCAGCAGTTTGGCGACTAGCGGTGTCTTAACCTACGAGCAGTACTTC	CASSLATSGVLTYEQYF
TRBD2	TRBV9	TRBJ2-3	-	TGTGCCAGCAGCGTAGCTACGAGCGGGAGGTTGGAGCTCACAGATACGCAGTATTTT	CASSVATSGRLELTDTQYF
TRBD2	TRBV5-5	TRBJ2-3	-	TGTGCCAGCAGCTTGGACCGGGGGGGACGCACAGATACGCAGTATTTT	CASSLDRGGRTDTQYF